These T cell receptor beta chains were read from a single sample in a study of OX40 agonist ivuxolimab in advanced cancers. Repertoires were generated with immunoSEQ multiplex PCR, while TCRdb's copy carries only in-frame clones and drops some. The top ten hold 18% of the sample, which has about 50,000 clones, about 93% seen once. The material was CD4+ or CD8+ T cells sorted from blood, obtained in a trial of the OX40 agonist ivuxolimab. The receptors stem from an adult with an advanced solid tumor such as melanoma, head and neck, liver or kidney cancer. Both conserved end residues are part of each CDR3. A D gene is named only where the DNA matches it firmly. Clone size is shown for a subset of rows, as once, few, many or a class of expanded clone.

clone size | J gene | D gene | V gene | CDR3 DNA | CDR3 protein
- | TRBJ1-5 | - | TRBV4-3 | TGCGCCAGCAGCCAAGATCGAGGGAGCGTTCAGCCCCAGCATTTT | CASSQDRGSVQPQHF
- | TRBJ1-4 | - | TRBV28 | TGTGCCAGCAGTTTGGTGCAGGGAAGATCCGCAACTAATGAAAAACTGTTTTTT | CASSLVQGRSATNEKLFF
- | TRBJ1-5 | - | TRBV6-6 | TGTGCCAGCAGCTCCGGGACAAGTAGCAATCAGCCCCAGCATTTT | CASSSGTSSNQPQHF
- | TRBJ2-1 | - | TRBV29-1 | TGCAGCGTCCCGCCCATAGGGGAGCAGTTCTTC | CSVPPIGEQFF
- | TRBJ2-3 | TRBD1 | TRBV9 | TGTGCCAGCGGCGGGACAGGGAGGGTAGATACGCAGTATTTT | CASGGTGRVDTQYF
once | TRBJ2-7 | TRBD2 | TRBV7-9 | TGTGCCAGCAGCCTGCAAGCGGGAGGACCTCACGAGCAGTACTTC | CASSLQAGGPHEQYF
- | TRBJ2-3 | - | TRBV15 | TGTGCCACCAGCGGAGAAGGGTCTTGGTGGGAGGTTGCAGATACGCAGTATTTT | CATSGEGSWWEVADTQYF
- | TRBJ1-5 | - | TRBV5-5 | TGTGCCAGCAGCTTGGTGGCGGGGAATCAGCCCCAGCATTTT | CASSLVAGNQPQHF
- | TRBJ2-5 | - | TRBV28 | TGTGCCAGCAGTCATACAGGGAGAGAGACCCAGTACTTC | CASSHTGRETQYF
- | TRBJ1-5 | - | TRBV4-1 | TGCGCCAGCAGCCAAGAAAATCAGCCCCAGCATTTT | CASSQENQPQHF
- | TRBJ2-3 | - | TRBV28 | TGTGCCAGCAGTTTAGTGGGAGTTTCGGATACGCAGTATTTT | CASSLVGVSDTQYF
- | TRBJ2-7 | - | TRBV27 | TGTGCCAGCAGTCCCTCTTGGGGGGACTTCTACGAGCAGTACTTC | CASSPSWGDFYEQYF
- | TRBJ2-7 | TRBD1 | TRBV2 | TGTGCCAGCAGTGCCGGGACAGGGGCTTATTTGGAGCAGTACTTC | CASSAGTGAYLEQYF
- | TRBJ1-4 | - | TRBV28 | TGTGCCAGCAGTTTCGAGGGGGAAGCAACTAATGAAAAACTGTTTTTT | CASSFEGEATNEKLFF
- | TRBJ1-4 | TRBD1 | TRBV13 | TGTGCCAGCAGCCGAGGACAGGGGGTTGGAAAACTGTTTTTT | CASSRGQGVGKLFF
- | TRBJ2-7 | - | TRBV27 | TGTGCCAGCTGGGGGCCGGGACTAAACTACGAGCAGTACTTC | CASWGPGLNYEQYF
- | TRBJ2-7 | - | TRBV7-2 | TGTGCCAGCAGCCGACAGGTAGGAGGGCTCTACGAGCAGTACTTC | CASSRQVGGLYEQYF
- | TRBJ2-7 | - | TRBV28 | TGTGCCAGCAGTTTATCGGCCAGCCGGGCCTACGAGCAGTACTTC | CASSLSASRAYEQYF
- | TRBJ2-6 | - | TRBV11-3 | TGTGCCAGCAGCTCAGGGTCGAGTGGGGCCAACGTCCTGACTTTC | CASSSGSSGANVLTF
- | TRBJ1-1 | - | TRBV15 | TGTGCCACCAGCAGGGGAGGGATGAACACTGAAGCTTTCTTT | CATSRGGMNTEAFF
- | TRBJ2-5 | - | TRBV9 | TGTGCCAGCAGCGTAGCGGGAGTGGAGACCCAGTACTTC | CASSVAGVETQYF
- | TRBJ2-1 | - | TRBV7-9 | TGTGCCAGCAGACAAACCCGGGCATCTAATGAGCAGTTCTTC | CASRQTRASNEQFF
- | TRBJ2-7 | - | TRBV5-1 | TGCGCCAGCAGCTTGGCCGGGCAGGGTGGTAACTACGAGCAGTACTTC | CASSLAGQGGNYEQYF
- | TRBJ2-1 | TRBD2 | TRBV13 | TGTGCCAGCAGTTCCCCGGGACTAGCGGGACCCAGCTCCTACAATGAGCAGTTCTTC | CASSSPGLAGPSSYNEQFF
- | TRBJ2-5 | - | TRBV4-3 | TGCGCCAGCAGCCAAGAAGGGGAAGAGACCCAGTACTTC | CASSQEGEETQYF
- | TRBJ2-2 | - | TRBV10-3 | TGTGCCATCAGTGAGGAGAACAGGGACACCGGGGAGCTGTTTTTT | CAISEENRDTGELFF
- | TRBJ2-7 | TRBD2 | TRBV19 | TGTGCCAGTAGTGGGGAGGCTAGCGGTACCTACGAGCAGTACTTC | CASSGEASGTYEQYF
- | TRBJ1-2 | - | TRBV9 | TGTGCCAGCAGTTACCTGGGGGGGGCGGCTGGCTACACCTTC | CASSYLGGAAGYTF
- | TRBJ1-1 | - | TRBV5-5 | TGTGCCAGCAGCTTGGAGGAGGAAATGAACACTGAAGCTTTCTTT | CASSLEEEMNTEAFF
once | TRBJ1-5 | TRBD1 | TRBV29-1 | TGCAGCGTGTCCGGGACAGGGCCGGGTCAGCCCCAGCATTTT | CSVSGTGPGQPQHF
- | TRBJ2-3 | - | TRBV7-6 | TGTGCCAGCAGCTCCCGGAGGGGTGCAGATACGCAGTATTTT | CASSSRRGADTQYF
- | TRBJ1-1 | - | TRBV4-3 | TGCGCCAGCAGCAGGCAGGGTAACACTGAAGCTTTCTTT | CASSRQGNTEAFF
- | TRBJ2-1 | TRBD2 | TRBV4-3 | TGCGCCAGCAGCCAAGAAGGTCCAGCGGGGGTATCCTACAATGAGCAGTTCTTC | CASSQEGPAGVSYNEQFF
few | TRBJ1-5 | - | TRBV2 | TGTGCCAGCAGTGACCCCCCGCGGTATAGCAATCAGCCCCAGCATTTT | CASSDPPRYSNQPQHF
once | TRBJ2-1 | - | TRBV21-1 | TGTGCCAGCAGCCACTCGTGGACTATCTCCAAGTACAATGAGCAGTTCTTC | CASSHSWTISKYNEQFF
- | TRBJ2-7 | - | TRBV5-1 | TGCGCCAGCAGCTTGGAGTCTCCGGGGGCGTCCTACGAGCAGTACTTC | CASSLESPGASYEQYF
- | TRBJ1-2 | - | TRBV7-8 | TGTGCCAGCAGCTCGGCCGGGGCCCCTTATGGCTACACCTTC | CASSSAGAPYGYTF
- | TRBJ2-3 | TRBD2 | TRBV28 | TGTGCCAGCAGTCCTCTAGCGGTCTGGAGGGATACGCAGTATTTT | CASSPLAVWRDTQYF
- | TRBJ2-3 | - | TRBV9 | TGTGCCAGCAGCACGAGCCCGGATACGCAGTATTTT | CASSTSPDTQYF
- | TRBJ2-3 | TRBD2 | TRBV7-8 | TGTGCCAGCAGCCCAGGGCAGTGGGAGGGCCGAAGCACAGATACGCAGTATTTT | CASSPGQWEGRSTDTQYF
- | TRBJ2-7 | TRBD2 | TRBV27 | TGTGCCAGCAGTAAACTAGCGGGTCCACCGGCCTACGAGCAGTACTTC | CASSKLAGPPAYEQYF
once | TRBJ2-7 | - | TRBV29-1 | TGCAGCGTTGAAGGACCGACCCCCGAGGAGCAGTACTTC | CSVEGPTPEEQYF
- | TRBJ2-2 | - | TRBV10-3 | TGTGCCACCGAGACTGGAGACACCGGGGAGCTGTTTTTT | CATETGDTGELFF
- | TRBJ1-5 | - | TRBV7-6 | TGTGCCAGCAGCTTAGGCCGGGACGGTAGCAATCAGCCCCAGCATTTT | CASSLGRDGSNQPQHF
- | TRBJ2-1 | TRBD2 | TRBV9 | TGTGCCAGCAGCTGGGTAGCGGGAGGCATCAATGAGCAGTTCTTC | CASSWVAGGINEQFF
- | TRBJ2-5 | - | TRBV7-7 | TGTGCCAGCAGCCCAACTCTTCGTGCTCAAGAGACCCAGTACTTC | CASSPTLRAQETQYF
- | TRBJ2-7 | - | TRBV28 | TGTGCCAGCAGTCCCCTGAGGGAGACATCCTACGAGCAGTACTTC | CASSPLRETSYEQYF
- | TRBJ1-4 | - | TRBV7-8 | TGTGCCAGCAGCTTTCAGGAAAAACTGTTTTTT | CASSFQEKLFF
once | TRBJ2-1 | - | TRBV28 | TGTGCCAGCGACCTAGGGAGCTCCTACAATGAGCAGTTCTTC | CASDLGSSYNEQFF
- | TRBJ2-1 | TRBD2 | TRBV10-3 | TGTGCCATCAGGCCTACGGGACTAGCGCACAATGAGCAGTTCTTC | CAIRPTGLAHNEQFF
- | TRBJ1-1 | - | TRBV27 | TGTGCCAGCACCCTCGACGGGGGAGGGTACACTGAAGCTTTCTTT | CASTLDGGGYTEAFF
- | TRBJ2-7 | - | TRBV9 | TGTGCCAGCAGCGTGGGGGTACTGTACGAGCAGTACTTC | CASSVGVLYEQYF
- | TRBJ1-2 | - | TRBV21-1 | TGTGCCAGCAGCGAGGGATATGGCTACACCTTC | CASSEGYGYTF